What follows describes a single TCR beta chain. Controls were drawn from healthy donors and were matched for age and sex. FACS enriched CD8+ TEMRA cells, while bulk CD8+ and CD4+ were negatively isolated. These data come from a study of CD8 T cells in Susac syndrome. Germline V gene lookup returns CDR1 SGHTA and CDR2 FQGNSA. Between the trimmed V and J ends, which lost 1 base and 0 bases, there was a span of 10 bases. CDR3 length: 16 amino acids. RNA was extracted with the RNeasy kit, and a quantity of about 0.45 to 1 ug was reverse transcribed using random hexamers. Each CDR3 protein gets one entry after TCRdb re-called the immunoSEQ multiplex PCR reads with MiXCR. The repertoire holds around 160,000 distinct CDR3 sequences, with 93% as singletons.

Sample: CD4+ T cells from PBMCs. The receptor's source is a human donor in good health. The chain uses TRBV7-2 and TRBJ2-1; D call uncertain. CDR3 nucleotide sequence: TGTGCCAGCAGCTTAGTAGGCTCTAGCTCCTACAATGAGCAGTTCTTC. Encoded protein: CASSLVGSSSYNEQFF. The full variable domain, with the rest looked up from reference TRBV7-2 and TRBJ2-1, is GAGVSQSPSNKVTEKGKDVELRCDPISGHTALYWYRQSLGQGLEFLIYFQGNSAPDKSGLPSDRFSAERTGGSVSTLTIQRTQQEDSAVYLCASSLVGSSSYNEQFFGPGTRLTVL.